Each of the 8 T cell receptor beta chains below was sequenced from the same sample in a study of naive and memory T cell subsets. Two oligonucleotides, mixed equimolar, formed the beta constant-region primer covering TRBC1 and TRBC2. TCRdb itself ran the UMI-ligation and nested PCR reads through MiXCR, one entry per CDR3 protein. Here the sample spans fewer than 7,000 distinct CDR3 sequences, around 7% being singletons. Sequencing used effector memory CD8+ T cells from blood. Indicated subset: effector memory, CD45RA- CD27-. These TCRs come from a human donor in good health.

This clonotype was recorded many times. The chain links TRBV19 to TRBJ1-6; TRBD1 matches 7 bases. This CDR3 spans 16 amino acids. The junction had 6 bases not matched to a gene; V was cut back by 5 bases and J by 2 bases. Germline loops: CDR1 LNHDA, CDR2 SQIVND (reference sequence). The CDR3 reads CASSLTGQPYNSPLHF. For the CDR3, the DNA is TGTGCCAGTAGTCTAACGGGACAGCCCTATAATTCACCCCTCCACTTT.

The CDR3 here is CASSLVRQAYNEQFF. CDR3 in DNA: TGTGCCAGCAGTTTGGTGAGACAGGCCTACAATGAGCAGTTCTTC. This chain connects TRBV28 to TRBJ2-1, with a weak D call TRBD1 (6 bases). CDR1 MDHEN and CDR2 SYDVKM come from the germline V gene. The CDR3 is 15 residues long. V lost 3 bases, J lost 2 bases, and 11 bases lay in between.

Ten or more counts support this clonotype. The chain links TRBV6-2 or TRBV6-3 to TRBJ1-4, with unresolved D. The CDR3 loop spans 14 amino acids. CDR1 MNHEY and CDR2 SVGEGT come from the germline V gene. V lost 0 bases to trimming and J lost 8 bases, with 10 bases between them. CDR3 DNA: TGTGCCAGCAGTTACTCCTCAAGCGTCGAAAAACTGTTTTTT. Protein product: CASSYSSSVEKLFF.

This clonotype was counted many times. The V gene is TRBV4-3, the J gene TRBJ2-3, with D perhaps matching TRBD1 (5 bases). Trimming cost V 0 bases and J 4 bases, with 14 bases left between them. Germline values: CDR1 LGHNA, CDR2 YSLEER. CDR3 size: 16 residues. The CDR3 region is CASSQDIGEGADTQYF. The CDR3 region has the DNA TGCGCCAGCAGCCAAGATATTGGGGAAGGGGCAGATACGCAGTATTTT.

The rearrangement links TRBV6-1 to TRBJ2-5; D ambiguous. The CDR3 has 13 residues. Germline CDR1 reads MNHNS; CDR2 reads SASEGT. The V end was cut by 7 bases, the J end by 1 base, with 10 bases between. CDR3 in amino acids: CASTGGPQETQYF. In DNA form, the CDR3 reads TGTGCCAGCACGGGCGGACCCCAAGAGACCCAGTACTTC.

The chain combines TRBV6-2 or TRBV6-3 with TRBJ2-7; TRBD1 agrees at 7 bases. The CDR3 is 14 amino acids. Germline CDR1 MNHEY, CDR2 SVGEGT. The junction had 2 bases not matched to a gene; V was cut back by 2 bases and J by 1 base. The CDR3 nucleotides read TGTGCCAGCAGTTACCAGGGACAGTCCTACGAGCAGTACTTC. Protein product: CASSYQGQSYEQYF.

In this sample, this clonotype turned up a few times. The V and J genes are TRBV4-2 and TRBJ2-3; 8 bases map to TRBD2. Trimming cost V 0 bases and J 4 bases; bases outside gene matches: 3. Germline-derived CDR1 and CDR2 are LGHNA and YNFKEQ. CDR3 length: 15 residues. CDR3 coding DNA: TGTGCCAGCAGCCAAGATCGGGGGGGCCCAGATACGCAGTATTTT. This encodes CASSQDRGGPDTQYF.

The chain uses TRBV11-3 and TRBJ2-1, with TRBD2 matching 10 bases. There are 18 residues in the CDR3. Germline values: CDR1 SGHNT, CDR2 YENEEA. Germline trimming cut 3 bases from V and 8 bases from J; bases unmatched to any gene: 16. CDR3 in amino acids: CASSFSRSGLAGEYEQFF. CDR3 coding DNA: TGTGCCAGCAGCTTCTCCCGTTCGGGGCTAGCGGGAGAATATGAGCAGTTCTTC.